A selection of T cell receptor beta chains follows, all from one sample in a study of blood T cell repertoires in COVID-19. Measured with immunoSEQ multiplex PCR; TCRdb has only the in-frame clones, and not every one. The data contain more than 85,000 clones, around three quarters of them seen just once; the ten biggest clones take up about 4.5%. The sample comprised peripheral blood. The receptor source for this set is a human donor in a cohort sampled during active or convalescent COVID-19. Each CDR3 is given without its conserved first and last residue. A D gene is named only where the DNA matches it firmly.

j_gene,v_gene,d_gene,CDR3aa
TRBJ2-5,TRBV2,TRBD2,ASMRFQRGGQETQY
TRBJ1-6,TRBV20-1,TRBD1,SASGTGVSPLH
TRBJ2-1,TRBV20-1,TRBD2,SASRVSGGAKEQF
TRBJ1-3,TRBV3-1/TRBV3-2,.,ASSTRTDHRSGNTIY
TRBJ2-1,TRBV27,TRBD2,ASTLTARGYNEQF
TRBJ1-6,TRBV9,.,ASSAHDRRPNYNSPLH
TRBJ2-1,TRBV11-3,.,ASSHRGTAIYNEQF
TRBJ1-6,TRBV4-2,.,ASSQDTARRNSPLH
TRBJ1-1,TRBV4-3,.,ASSQGWQNTEAF
TRBJ1-2,TRBV7-2,TRBD1,ASSLAGTEYGYT
TRBJ1-3,TRBV14,.,ASSQGRLLLSGNTIY
TRBJ2-5,TRBV7-8,.,ASAVVGRETQY
TRBJ2-5,TRBV7-2,TRBD1,ASSRATGTAQETQY
TRBJ2-1,TRBV9,TRBD2,ASSVGRLAGVGSNEQF
TRBJ1-6,TRBV27,TRBD1,ASSLDRGGGSPLH
TRBJ2-7,TRBV7-2,.,ASSSNRASYEQY
TRBJ2-1,TRBV15,TRBD2,ATSRDRLAGMHEQF
TRBJ2-7,TRBV11-2,.,ASSFTGTQGFDEQY
TRBJ2-7,TRBV27,.,ASRRAGASSYEQY
TRBJ1-5,TRBV5-6,.,ASSRGVGASQPQH
TRBJ2-1,TRBV28,TRBD2,ASRGVTSGRNEQF
TRBJ2-3,TRBV29-1,TRBD2,SVESVSGGADTQY
TRBJ2-7,TRBV4-3,.,ASSQEAGTSLEQY
TRBJ1-5,TRBV28,TRBD1,ASSPPWSGGQPQH
TRBJ2-1,TRBV19,.,ASSILFGRGNEQF
TRBJ2-7,TRBV4-3,.,ASSQEPGRSYEQY
TRBJ2-2,TRBV5-1,TRBD2,ASSIPTSGTGELF
TRBJ1-5,TRBV5-5,TRBD1,ASSGTVNQPQH
TRBJ2-7,TRBV4-1,TRBD1,ASSQSIPPTGVSYEQY
TRBJ2-7,TRBV30,.,AWSGGAISYEQY
TRBJ1-6,TRBV28,.,ATWGTDNSPLH
TRBJ2-2,TRBV20-1,TRBD2,SASRSGGANTGELF
TRBJ1-1,TRBV27,.,ASSFTARNTEAF
TRBJ2-4,TRBV6-5,.,ASRSRAKNIQY
TRBJ2-7,TRBV10-3,TRBD2,AISDPSSGKYEQY
TRBJ2-7,TRBV6-5,.,ASSYGGGEQY
TRBJ2-7,TRBV9,.,ASSPRDFPAYEQY
TRBJ1-4,TRBV7-2,.,ASSLAEGADGEKLF
TRBJ1-5,TRBV21-1,.,ASSKALEGRGQGGNQPQH
TRBJ2-7,TRBV6-4,TRBD1,ASTIWDRGCEQY
TRBJ2-1,TRBV24-1,.,ATSDLLYGEQF
TRBJ2-7,TRBV30,.,AWSPADIYEQY
TRBJ2-7,TRBV12-5,TRBD1,ASAPESAQRQGAKRSYEQY
TRBJ1-1,TRBV28,TRBD1,ASSSGGLNTEAF
TRBJ2-2,TRBV13,.,ASSLRSSVVTGELF
TRBJ1-5,TRBV5-3,TRBD1,ARSPTEGASNQPQH
TRBJ2-2,TRBV10-2,TRBD1,ASSAPGTGKNTGELF
TRBJ1-5,TRBV19,TRBD1,ASSINDRGYTQPQH
TRBJ2-3,TRBV19,TRBD1,ASSTPGTGTDTQY
TRBJ2-7,TRBV6-5,.,ASSYSSGRTYEQY
TRBJ2-3,TRBV10-1,TRBD2,ASSERAGPDTQY
TRBJ2-5,TRBV14,.,ASSHFRGSSQETQY
TRBJ1-5,TRBV15,TRBD1,ATSRVDRGRQPQH
TRBJ1-3,TRBV5-1,.,ASSLAGSYSGNTIY
TRBJ2-1,TRBV18,TRBD1,ASSLDRGTYNEQF